This TCR beta chain derives from a study of CDR3 diversity in severe acne. TCRdb analysed the PCR reads with MiXCR anew, one entry per CDR3 protein. The data hold roughly 100,000 distinct CDR3 sequences, with about half observed a single time. This TCR was sampled from a male donor with acne. Sequencing was done on a sample of blood.

The CDR3 here is CASSSDRGVSYEQYF. DNA of the CDR3: TGTGCCAGCAGTTCGGACAGGGGGGTGTCCTACGAGCAGTACTTC. The J gene is TRBJ2-7, the V gene TRBV12-3 or TRBV12-4, with 10 positions matching TRBD1. The V segment lost 4 bases and the J segment 1 base; nucleotides outside the gene matches: 4. CDR3 length equals 15 residues.